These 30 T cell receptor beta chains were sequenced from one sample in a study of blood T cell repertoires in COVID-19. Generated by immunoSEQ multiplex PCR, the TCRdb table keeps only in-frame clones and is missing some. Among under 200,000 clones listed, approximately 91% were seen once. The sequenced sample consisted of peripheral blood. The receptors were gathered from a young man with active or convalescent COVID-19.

The CDR3: CASSLARGRSPLHF. The CDR3 coding sequence is TGTGCCAGCAGTCTAGCGAGGGGAAGATCACCCCTCCACTTT. The chain carries TRBV11-1 and TRBJ1-6; D might be TRBD1 (5 bases). Trimming stripped 6 bases from V and 10 bases from J, with 16 bases between. Germline loops: CDR1 SGHAT, CDR2 FQDESV (reference sequence). The CDR3 totals 14 residues. Full variable domain (remainder filled in from reference TRBV11-1 and TRBJ1-6): EAEVAQSPRYKITEKSQAVAFWCDPISGHATLYWYRQILGQGPELLVQFQDESVVDDSQLPKDRFSAERLKGVDSTLKIQPAELGDSAMYLCASSLARGRSPLHFGNGTRLTVT.

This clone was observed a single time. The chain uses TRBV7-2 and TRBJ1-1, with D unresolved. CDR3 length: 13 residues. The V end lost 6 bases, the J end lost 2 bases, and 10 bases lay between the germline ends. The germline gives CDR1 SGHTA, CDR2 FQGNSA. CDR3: CASSFTVNTEAFF. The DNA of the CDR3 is TGTGCCAGCAGTTTCACGGTCAACACTGAAGCTTTCTTT. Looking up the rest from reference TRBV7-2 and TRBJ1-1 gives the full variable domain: GAGVSQSPSNKVTEKGKDVELRCDPISGHTALYWYRQSLGQGLEFLIYFQGNSAPDKSGLPSDRFSAERTGGSVSTLTIQRTQQEDSAVYLCASSFTVNTEAFFGQGTRLTVV.

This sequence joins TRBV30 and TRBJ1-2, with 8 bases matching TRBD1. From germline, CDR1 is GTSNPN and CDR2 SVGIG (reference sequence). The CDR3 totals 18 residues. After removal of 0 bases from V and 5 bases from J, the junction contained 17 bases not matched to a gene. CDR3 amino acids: CAWSVRRQGAPGWYGYTF. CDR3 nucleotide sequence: TGTGCCTGGAGTGTACGGCGGCAGGGGGCCCCTGGGTGGTATGGCTACACCTTC.

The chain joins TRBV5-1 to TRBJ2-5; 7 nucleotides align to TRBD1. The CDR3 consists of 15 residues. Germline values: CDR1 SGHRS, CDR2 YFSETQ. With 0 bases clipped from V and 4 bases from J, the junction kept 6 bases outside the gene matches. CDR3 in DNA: TGCGCCAGCAGCTTGGGACAGGGAATAGCAGAGACCCAGTACTTC. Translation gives CASSLGQGIAETQYF. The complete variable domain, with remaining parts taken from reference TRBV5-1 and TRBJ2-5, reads KAGVTQTPRYLIKTRGQQVTLSCSPISGHRSVSWYQQTPGQGLQFLFEYFSETQRNKGNFPGRFSGRQFSNSRSEMNVSTLELGDSALYLCASSLGQGIAETQYFGPGTRLLVL.

The CDR3 region has the DNA TGTGCCAGCAGCCAAGGCGGGAGAAGTGAGACCCAGTACTTC. This translates into CASSQGGRSETQYF. The chain combines TRBV14 with TRBJ2-5; 7 bases fit TRBD2. CDR3 length: 14 residues. Germline assignment: CDR1 SGHDN and CDR2 FVKESK. V shed 1 base, J shed 5 bases, and the junction held 4 bases outside the gene matches.

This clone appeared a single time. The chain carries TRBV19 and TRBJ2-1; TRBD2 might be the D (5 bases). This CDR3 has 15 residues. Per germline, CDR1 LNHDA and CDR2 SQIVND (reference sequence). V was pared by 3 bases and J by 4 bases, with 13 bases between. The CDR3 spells CASSILGGLYNEQFF. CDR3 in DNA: TGTGCCAGTAGTATTTTAGGCGGGCTGTACAATGAGCAGTTCTTC.

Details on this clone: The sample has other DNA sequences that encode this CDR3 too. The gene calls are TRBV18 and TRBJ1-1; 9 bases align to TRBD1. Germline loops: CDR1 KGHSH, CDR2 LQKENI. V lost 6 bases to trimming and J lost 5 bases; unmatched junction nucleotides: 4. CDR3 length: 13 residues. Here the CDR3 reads CASSPGQGTEAFF. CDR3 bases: TGTGCCAGCTCCCCGGGACAGGGTACTGAAGCTTTCTTT.

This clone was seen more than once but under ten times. CDR3 loop: CASSLVSAGGNSYNEQFF. The CDR3 bases are TGTGCCAGCAGCTTAGTTTCGGCGGGAGGGAACTCCTACAATGAGCAGTTCTTC. This sequence joins TRBV11-2 and TRBJ2-1; TRBD2 agrees at 9 bases. Germline V lookup: CDR1 SGHAT, CDR2 FQNNGV. Trimming took 1 base from V and 0 from J; bases not matched to a gene: 7. The CDR3 is 18 residues long.

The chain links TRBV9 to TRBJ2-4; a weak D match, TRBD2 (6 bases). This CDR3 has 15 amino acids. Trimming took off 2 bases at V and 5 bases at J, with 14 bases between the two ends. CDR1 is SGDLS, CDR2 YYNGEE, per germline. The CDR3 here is CASSVLPSGENIQYF. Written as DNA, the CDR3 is TGTGCCAGCAGCGTTCTCCCGTCGGGAGAAAACATTCAGTACTTC.

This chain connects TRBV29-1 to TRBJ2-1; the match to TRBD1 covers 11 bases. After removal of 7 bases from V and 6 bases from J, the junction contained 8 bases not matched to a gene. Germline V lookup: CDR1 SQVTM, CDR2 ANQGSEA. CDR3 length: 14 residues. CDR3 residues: CSASPGQGVNEQFF. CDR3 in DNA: TGCAGCGCCTCACCGGGACAGGGGGTCAATGAGCAGTTCTTC.

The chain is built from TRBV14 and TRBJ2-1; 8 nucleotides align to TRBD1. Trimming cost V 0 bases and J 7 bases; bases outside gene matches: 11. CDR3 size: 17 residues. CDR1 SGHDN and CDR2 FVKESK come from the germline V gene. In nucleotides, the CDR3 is TGTGCCAGCAGCCAAGATATAGGTCAGGGGGCTAGGAATGAGCAGTTCTTC. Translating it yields CASSQDIGQGARNEQFF.

CDR3 sequence reads: CASSVSWQGVAQYF. The CDR3 DNA is TGTGCCAGCAGCGTAAGCTGGCAGGGGGTTGCGCAGTACTTC. The chain combines TRBV9 with TRBJ2-7; 7 nucleotides agree with TRBD1. The CDR3 has 14 residues. The V gene end was trimmed by 1 base and the J gene end by 9 bases; junction bases not matched to a gene: 10. Germline CDR1 SGDLS, CDR2 YYNGEE.

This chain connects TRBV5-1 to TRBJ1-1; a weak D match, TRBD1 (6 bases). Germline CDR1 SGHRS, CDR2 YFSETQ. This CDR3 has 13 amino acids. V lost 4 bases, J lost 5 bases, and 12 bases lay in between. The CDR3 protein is CASSREGVTEAFF. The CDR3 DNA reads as TGCGCCAGCAGCCGGGAGGGGGTTACTGAAGCTTTCTTT.

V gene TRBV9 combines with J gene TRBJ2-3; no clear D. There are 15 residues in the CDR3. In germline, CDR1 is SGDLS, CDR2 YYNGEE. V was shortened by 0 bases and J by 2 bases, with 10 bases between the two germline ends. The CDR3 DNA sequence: TGTGCCAGCAGCGTAGGTACAGAACCCACAGATACGCAGTATTTT. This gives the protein CASSVGTEPTDTQYF.

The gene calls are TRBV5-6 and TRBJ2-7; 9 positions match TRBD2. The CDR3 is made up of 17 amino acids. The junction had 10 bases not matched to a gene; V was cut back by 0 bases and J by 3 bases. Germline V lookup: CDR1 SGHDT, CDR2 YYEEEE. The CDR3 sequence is CASSLGPSSGEFYEQYF. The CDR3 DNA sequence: TGTGCCAGCAGCTTGGGACCCTCTAGCGGGGAGTTCTACGAGCAGTACTTC. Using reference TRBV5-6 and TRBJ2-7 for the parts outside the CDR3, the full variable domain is DAGVTQSPTHLIKTRGQQVTLRCSPKSGHDTVSWYQQALGQGPQFIFQYYEEEERQRGNFPDRFSGHQFPNYSSELNVNALLLGDSALYLCASSLGPSSGEFYEQYFGPGTRLTVT.

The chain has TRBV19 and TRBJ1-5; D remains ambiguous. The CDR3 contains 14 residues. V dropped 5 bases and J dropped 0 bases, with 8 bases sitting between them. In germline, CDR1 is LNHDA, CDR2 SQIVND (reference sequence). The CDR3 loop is CASSVRDSNQPQHF. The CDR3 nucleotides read TGTGCCAGTAGTGTCCGGGATAGCAATCAGCCCCAGCATTTT.

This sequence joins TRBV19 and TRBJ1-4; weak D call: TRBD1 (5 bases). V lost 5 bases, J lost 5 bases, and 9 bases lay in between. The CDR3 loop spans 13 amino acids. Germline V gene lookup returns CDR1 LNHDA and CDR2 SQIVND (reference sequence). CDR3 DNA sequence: TGTGCCAGTAGTTCAGGGTTCAATGAAAAACTGTTTTTT. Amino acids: CASSSGFNEKLFF.

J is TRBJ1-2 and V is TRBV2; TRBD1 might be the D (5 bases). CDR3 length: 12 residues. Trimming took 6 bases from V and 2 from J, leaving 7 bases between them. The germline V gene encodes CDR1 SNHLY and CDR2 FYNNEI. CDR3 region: CASSGGNYGYTF. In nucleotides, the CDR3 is TGTGCCAGCAGCGGGGGGAACTATGGCTACACCTTC.

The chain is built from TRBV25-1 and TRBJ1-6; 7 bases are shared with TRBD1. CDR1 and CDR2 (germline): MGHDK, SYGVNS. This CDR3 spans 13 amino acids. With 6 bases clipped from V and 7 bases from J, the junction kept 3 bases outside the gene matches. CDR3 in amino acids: CASRGTENSPLHF. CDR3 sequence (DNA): TGTGCCAGCAGGGGGACAGAAAATTCACCCCTCCACTTT.

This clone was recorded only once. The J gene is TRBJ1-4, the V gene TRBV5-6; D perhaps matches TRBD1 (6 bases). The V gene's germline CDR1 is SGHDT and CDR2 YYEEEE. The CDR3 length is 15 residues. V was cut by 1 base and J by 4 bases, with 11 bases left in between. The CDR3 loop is CASSLYDRLNEKLFF. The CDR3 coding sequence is TGTGCCAGCAGCTTGTACGACAGGCTTAATGAAAAACTGTTTTTT.

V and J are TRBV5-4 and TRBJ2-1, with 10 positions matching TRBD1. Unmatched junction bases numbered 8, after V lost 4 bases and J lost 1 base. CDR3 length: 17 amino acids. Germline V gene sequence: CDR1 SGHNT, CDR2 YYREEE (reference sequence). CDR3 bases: TGTGCCAGCAGCGTATTTGGACAGGGGGTTTCCTACAATGAGCAGTTCTTC. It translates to CASSVFGQGVSYNEQFF.

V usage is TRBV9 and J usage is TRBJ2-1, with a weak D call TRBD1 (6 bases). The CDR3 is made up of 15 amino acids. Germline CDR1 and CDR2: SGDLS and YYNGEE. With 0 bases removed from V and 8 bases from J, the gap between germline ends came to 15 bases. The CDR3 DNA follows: TGTGCCAGCAGCGTAGGAGGGGGAAGGGGAGATGAGCAGTTCTTC. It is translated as CASSVGGGRGDEQFF.

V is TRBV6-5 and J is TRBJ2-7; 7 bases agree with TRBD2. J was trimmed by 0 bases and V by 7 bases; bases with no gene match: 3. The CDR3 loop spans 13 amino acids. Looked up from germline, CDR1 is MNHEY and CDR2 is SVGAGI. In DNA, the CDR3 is TGTGCCAGCAATCTAGCGGCCTCCTACGAGCAGTACTTC. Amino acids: CASNLAASYEQYF.

The CDR3 loop reads CASSLRFLAGERGQETQYF. The DNA for the CDR3 is TGTGCCAGCAGCTTGAGATTTTTAGCGGGAGAGCGGGGACAAGAGACCCAGTACTTC. V is TRBV7-2 and J is TRBJ2-5; 9 bases fit TRBD2. With 3 bases clipped from V and 2 bases from J, the junction kept 16 bases outside the gene matches. Germline CDR1 reads SGHTA; CDR2 reads FQGNSA. The CDR3 sequence is 19 residues long.

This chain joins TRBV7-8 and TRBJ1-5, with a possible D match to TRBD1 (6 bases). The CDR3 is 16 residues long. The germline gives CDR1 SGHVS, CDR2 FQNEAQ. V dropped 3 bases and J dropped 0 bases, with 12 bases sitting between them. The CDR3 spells CASSLEDSYSNQPQHF. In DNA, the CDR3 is TGTGCCAGCAGCTTGGAGGACAGCTATAGCAATCAGCCCCAGCATTTT. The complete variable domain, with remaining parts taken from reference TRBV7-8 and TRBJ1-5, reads GAGVSQSPRYKVAKRGQDVALRCDPISGHVSLFWYQQALGQGPEFLTYFQNEAQLDKSGLPSDRFFAERPEGSVSTLKIQRTQQEDSAVYLCASSLEDSYSNQPQHFGDGTRLSIL.

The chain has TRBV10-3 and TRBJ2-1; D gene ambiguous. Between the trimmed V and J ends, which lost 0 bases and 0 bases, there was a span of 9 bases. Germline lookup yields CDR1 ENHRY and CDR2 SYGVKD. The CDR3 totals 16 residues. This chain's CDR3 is CAISESLMSSYNEQFF. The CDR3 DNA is TGTGCCATCAGTGAGTCGCTGATGAGCTCCTACAATGAGCAGTTCTTC.

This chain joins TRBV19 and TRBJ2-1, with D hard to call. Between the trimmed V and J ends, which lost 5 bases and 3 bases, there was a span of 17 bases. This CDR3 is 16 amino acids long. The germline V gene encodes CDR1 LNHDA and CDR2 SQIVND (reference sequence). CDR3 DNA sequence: TGTGCCAGTAGTGCCCCGAGCAAAATAAACTACAATGAGCAGTTCTTC. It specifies CASSAPSKINYNEQFF.

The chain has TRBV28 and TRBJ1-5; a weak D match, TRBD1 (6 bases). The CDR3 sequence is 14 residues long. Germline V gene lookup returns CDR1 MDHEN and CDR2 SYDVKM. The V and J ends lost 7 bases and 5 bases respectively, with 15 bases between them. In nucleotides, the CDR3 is TGTGCCAGCACCCGTGGGGGGGGCTATCAGCCCCAGCATTTT. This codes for CASTRGGGYQPQHF.

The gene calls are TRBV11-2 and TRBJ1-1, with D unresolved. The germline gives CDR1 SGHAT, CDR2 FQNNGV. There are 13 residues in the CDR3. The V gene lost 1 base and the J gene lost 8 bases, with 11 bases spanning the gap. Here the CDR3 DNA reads TGTGCCAGCAGCTTAGTAGCTTCCGAGGAAGCTTTCTTT. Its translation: CASSLVASEEAFF.

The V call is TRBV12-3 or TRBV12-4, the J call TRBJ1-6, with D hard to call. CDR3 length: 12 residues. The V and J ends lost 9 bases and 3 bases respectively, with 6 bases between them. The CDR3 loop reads CASSNYNSPLHF. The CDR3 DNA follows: TGTGCCAGTTCCAACTATAATTCACCCCTCCACTTT.